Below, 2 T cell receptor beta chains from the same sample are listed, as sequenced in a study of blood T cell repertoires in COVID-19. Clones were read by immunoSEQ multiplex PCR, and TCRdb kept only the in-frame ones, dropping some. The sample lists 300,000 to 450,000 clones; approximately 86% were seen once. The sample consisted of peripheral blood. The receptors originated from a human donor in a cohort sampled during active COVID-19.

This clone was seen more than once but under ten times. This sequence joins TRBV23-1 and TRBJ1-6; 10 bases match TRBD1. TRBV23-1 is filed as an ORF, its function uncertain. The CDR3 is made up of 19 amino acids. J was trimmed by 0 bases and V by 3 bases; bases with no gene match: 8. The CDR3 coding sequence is TGCGCCAGCAGTCACCACCGGGACAGGGGAGGCTCCTATAATTCACCCCTCCACTTT. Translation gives CASSHHRDRGGSYNSPLHF.

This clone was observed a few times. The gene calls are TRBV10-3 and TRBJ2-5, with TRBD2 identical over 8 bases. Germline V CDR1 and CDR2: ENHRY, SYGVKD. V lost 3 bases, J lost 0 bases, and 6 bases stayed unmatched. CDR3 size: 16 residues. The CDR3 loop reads CAISETAGENQETQYF. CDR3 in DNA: TGTGCCATCAGTGAAACAGCGGGGGAAAACCAAGAGACCCAGTACTTC.